The rows below give T cell receptor beta chains drawn from one sample of a study of untreated major depressive disorder. Sequencing was performed with immunoSEQ multiplex PCR; in TCRdb, only in-frame clones are kept and a portion is missing. The sample records under 25,000 clones, about 92% being singletons. Sequencing was performed on CD4+ T cells from PBMCs. The source of these receptors is a woman aged 40 to 55 with major depressive disorder. The CDR3 runs from the conserved cysteine through the conserved F or W. D genes are given only for firm matches. Rows give clone size only sometimes, using once, few, many, or a class for an expanded clone.

J: TRBJ1-3; D: -; V: TRBV5-1; size: -; DNA: TGCGCCAGCAGCTTCGATCCCCGCGGGGACACCATATATTTT; CDR3: CASSFDPRGDTIYF
J: TRBJ2-3; D: -; V: TRBV2; size: -; DNA: TGTGCCAGCAACCTAGGGGGAGGAGTAGATACGCAGTATTTT; CDR3: CASNLGGGVDTQYF
J: TRBJ1-4; D: -; V: TRBV5-1; size: -; DNA: TGCGCCAGCAGCTTGGGTCCAGGGCTTAATGAAAAACTGTTTTTT; CDR3: CASSLGPGLNEKLFF
J: TRBJ1-2; D: TRBD1; V: TRBV19; size: -; DNA: TGTGCCAGCCAAGGACAGGGCAACTATGGCTACACCTTC; CDR3: CASQGQGNYGYTF
J: TRBJ1-3; D: -; V: TRBV7-2; size: -; DNA: TGTGCCAGCAGCCCTATTTTATCTTTAGGAAACACCATATATTTT; CDR3: CASSPILSLGNTIYF
J: TRBJ2-3; D: TRBD1; V: TRBV4-2; size: -; DNA: TGTGCCAGCAGCCAGGGCAGTGGGGGACAGGCCCGCACAGATACGCAGTATTTT; CDR3: CASSQGSGGQARTDTQYF
J: TRBJ1-5; D: -; V: TRBV6-1; size: -; DNA: TGTGCCAGCAGTGATGTCGCCAGCAATCAGCCCCAGCATTTT; CDR3: CASSDVASNQPQHF
J: TRBJ1-2; D: -; V: TRBV7-9; size: -; DNA: TGTGCCAGCAGCTTAGAGGCGGGGTATGGCTACACCTTC; CDR3: CASSLEAGYGYTF
J: TRBJ2-1; D: TRBD1; V: TRBV30; size: -; DNA: TGTGCCTGGAGTGTGGGGACAGTTGGCAATGAGCAGTTCTTC; CDR3: CAWSVGTVGNEQFF
J: TRBJ1-6; D: -; V: TRBV5-1; size: -; DNA: TGCGCCAGCAGCTTACAGGGAGAGGGTAATTCACCCCTCCACTTT; CDR3: CASSLQGEGNSPLHF
J: TRBJ2-1; D: TRBD1; V: TRBV30; size: -; DNA: TGTGCCTGGAGTACAGGGGGGCTCTTCAGTGAGCAGTTCTTC; CDR3: CAWSTGGLFSEQFF
J: TRBJ2-2; D: -; V: TRBV4-3; size: -; DNA: TGCGCCAGCAGCCAAGAGACTAAGGCCGGGGAGCTGTTTTTT; CDR3: CASSQETKAGELFF
J: TRBJ2-1; D: TRBD2; V: TRBV5-1; size: -; DNA: TGCGCCAGCAGTCTCGGGACTAGCGCCTACAATGAGCAGTTCTTC; CDR3: CASSLGTSAYNEQFF
J: TRBJ1-1; D: -; V: TRBV30; size: -; DNA: TGTGCCTGGAGTCAAATGGGATGGACTGAAGCTTTCTTT; CDR3: CAWSQMGWTEAFF
J: TRBJ1-2; D: -; V: TRBV7-9; size: -; DNA: TGTGCCAGCAGCCCAAAGAGAAGCTACACCTTC; CDR3: CASSPKRSYTF
J: TRBJ1-2; D: -; V: TRBV30; size: -; DNA: TGTGCCTGGAGCCGGGCGCGTAACGCTAACTATGGCTACACCTTC; CDR3: CAWSRARNANYGYTF
J: TRBJ1-4; D: -; V: TRBV6-5; size: -; DNA: TGTGCCAGCCAGCACAAACCAACTAATGAAAAACTGTTTTTT; CDR3: CASQHKPTNEKLFF
J: TRBJ1-1; D: -; V: TRBV15; size: -; DNA: TGTGCCACCAGCAGAGAGGCGACAATAAACACTGAAGCTTTCTTT; CDR3: CATSREATINTEAFF
J: TRBJ1-4; D: -; V: TRBV11-3; size: -; DNA: TGTGCCAGCAGCTTAGGCGCCGGGACCCATGAAAAACTGTTTTTT; CDR3: CASSLGAGTHEKLFF
J: TRBJ1-1; D: -; V: TRBV30; size: -; DNA: TGTGCCTGGAGTGTGGCGGGCAGCTCTAAAGCTTTCTTT; CDR3: CAWSVAGSSKAFF
J: TRBJ1-1; D: -; V: TRBV11-2; size: -; DNA: TGTGCCAGCAGCTTATTGGGGGGGGCCGGTACTGAAGCTTTCTTT; CDR3: CASSLLGGAGTEAFF
J: TRBJ2-7; D: -; V: TRBV20-1; size: -; DNA: TGCAGTGCTAGTCGGGGCTACGAGCAGTACTTC; CDR3: CSASRGYEQYF
J: TRBJ2-2; D: -; V: TRBV28; size: -; DNA: TGTGCCAGCACCCAGACACTCCGCGCCGGGGAGCTGTTTTTT; CDR3: CASTQTLRAGELFF
J: TRBJ1-2; D: TRBD1; V: TRBV4-2; size: -; DNA: TGTGCCAGCAGCCAAGCCATGCAACAGGGGGGACAGTACTATGGCTACACCTTC; CDR3: CASSQAMQQGGQYYGYTF
J: TRBJ2-6; D: -; V: TRBV5-6; size: -; DNA: TGTGCCAGCAGCTCCCCCCCAGGAGGGATCTCTGGGGCCAACGTCCTGACTTTC; CDR3: CASSSPPGGISGANVLTF
J: TRBJ1-1; D: -; V: TRBV5-1; size: -; DNA: TGCGCCAGTTGCCCGGGGCCTTCGAACACTGAAGCTTTCTTT; CDR3: CASCPGPSNTEAFF
J: TRBJ2-5; D: TRBD2; V: TRBV5-1; size: -; DNA: TGCGCCAGCAGCTTGGAGGGAGCGGGAGGGGAAGAGACCCAGTACTTC; CDR3: CASSLEGAGGEETQYF
J: TRBJ1-5; D: -; V: TRBV6-6; size: -; DNA: TGTGCCAGCCGGGCCCTCAATCAGCCCCAGCATTTT; CDR3: CASRALNQPQHF
J: TRBJ2-5; D: TRBD2; V: TRBV5-1; size: -; DNA: TGCGCCAGCAGCTTGGGTATCGGGGGGGCTGGAGAGACCCAGTACTTC; CDR3: CASSLGIGGAGETQYF
J: TRBJ2-3; D: -; V: TRBV9; size: -; DNA: TGTGCCAGCAGCGTTCAGGCGACAGATACGCAGTATTTT; CDR3: CASSVQATDTQYF
J: TRBJ1-1; D: -; V: TRBV7-2; size: -; DNA: TGTGCCAGCAGCTCCCAAGGGGGTTCCGCTGAAGCTTTCTTT; CDR3: CASSSQGGSAEAFF
J: TRBJ2-3; D: -; V: TRBV5-4; size: few; DNA: TGTGCCAGCAGTTTTTACTCCGGGACCGACCTCACAGATACGCAGTATTTT; CDR3: CASSFYSGTDLTDTQYF
J: TRBJ2-2; D: -; V: TRBV5-1; size: -; DNA: TGCGCCAGCCGCACGGGCTCAGGGAACACCGGGGAGCTGTTTTTT; CDR3: CASRTGSGNTGELFF
J: TRBJ2-3; D: -; V: TRBV4-3; size: once; DNA: TGCGCCAGCAGCCGGGGGGCTAGCGATTACACAGATACGCAGTATTTT; CDR3: CASSRGASDYTDTQYF
J: TRBJ1-2; D: TRBD1; V: TRBV4-1; size: -; DNA: TGCGCCAGCAGCTCGTCCGGGACAGGTGTTTATGGCGAGGGCTACACCTTC; CDR3: CASSSSGTGVYGEGYTF
J: TRBJ2-3; D: -; V: TRBV11-3; size: -; DNA: TGTGCCAGCAGCTTAATTTTCTTGGGTTCGGATACGCAGTATTTT; CDR3: CASSLIFLGSDTQYF
J: TRBJ2-4; D: -; V: TRBV30; size: once; DNA: TGTGCCTGGAGTAGGGGTAACATTCAGTACTTC; CDR3: CAWSRGNIQYF
J: TRBJ1-1; D: -; V: TRBV7-9; size: once; DNA: TGTGCCAGCAGCTTAGCCCGCCCAGGTGAAGCTTTCTTT; CDR3: CASSLARPGEAFF
J: TRBJ2-2; D: TRBD2; V: TRBV5-4; size: -; DNA: TGTGCCAGCAGCGGGACTAGCGGGGACACCGGGGAGCTGTTTTTT; CDR3: CASSGTSGDTGELFF
J: TRBJ1-3; D: -; V: TRBV12-5; size: -; DNA: TGTGCTAGTGGTTCTCCCCCGCTCTCTGGAAACACCATATATTTT; CDR3: CASGSPPLSGNTIYF
J: TRBJ1-5; D: TRBD1; V: TRBV7-8; size: -; DNA: TGTGCCAGCAGCTTGGGGACAGTTTACAATCAGCCCCAGCATTTT; CDR3: CASSLGTVYNQPQHF